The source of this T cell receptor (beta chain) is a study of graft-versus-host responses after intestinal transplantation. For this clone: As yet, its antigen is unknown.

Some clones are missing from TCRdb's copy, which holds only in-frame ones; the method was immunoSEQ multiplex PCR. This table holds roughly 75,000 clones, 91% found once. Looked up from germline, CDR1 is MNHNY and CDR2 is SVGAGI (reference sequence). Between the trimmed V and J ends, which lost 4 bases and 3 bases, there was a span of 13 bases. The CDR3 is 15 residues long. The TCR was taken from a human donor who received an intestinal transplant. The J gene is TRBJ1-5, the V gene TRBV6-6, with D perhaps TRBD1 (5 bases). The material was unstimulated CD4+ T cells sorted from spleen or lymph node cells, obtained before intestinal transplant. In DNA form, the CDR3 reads TGTGCCAGCAGTTTCCTGGGGCAGTTCAATCAGCCCCAGCATTTT. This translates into CASSFLGQFNQPQHF.